The clone carrying this T cell receptor (beta chain) was recorded a few times. Its specificity is unknown. This sample was taken from a study of cytomegalovirus exposure and HLA in healthy donors. Whole-study results and caveats: Among donors in an Asian-associated ancestry cluster, a later analysis reportedly found fewer N-insertions than the roughly 610-donor mean. A missense DCLRE1C variant was associated with V- and J-gene trimming of TCR beta chains in a later analysis, and an independent cohort replicated the association.

A multiplex PCR was run with 60 Vbeta primers and 13 Jbeta primers. Assay: immunoSEQ multiplex PCR; the TCRdb copy retains only in-frame clones and omits some. Seen here are about 170,000 clones, 73% observed once, and the top ten hold under 5.5%. Each donor's status was that of a healthy bone marrow donor. Donors were nominally healthy when sampled, though unrecorded immune exposures were likely. After removal of 3 bases from V and 8 bases from J, the junction contained 5 bases not matched to a gene. The germline gives CDR1 SGHTA, CDR2 FQGTGA. The CDR3 has 16 residues. The chain has TRBV7-3 and TRBJ2-1; 15 bases align to TRBD2. The specimen sequenced was PBMCs. This sequence originates from a woman between 18 and 30 years old in good health and CMV-seropositive. The CDR3 here is CASSLAGLAGGDEQFF. The CDR3 bases are TGTGCCAGCAGCTTGGCGGGACTAGCGGGGGGCGATGAGCAGTTCTTC.